The sequence of this TCR beta chain was determined in a study of human T cells and chemical hapten exposure. At the level of the study: The sensitizing agent was 2% DPC, placed on 2 cm by 2 cm of upper inner arm skin.

Trimming at V came to 7 bases and at J to 6 bases, leaving 4 bases not matched to a gene. This CDR3 is built from 14 residues. Germline CDR1 is MNHEY and CDR2 is SMNVEV (reference sequence). Separate cDNA molecules received unique molecular identifiers, which the library attached to them. TCRdb itself ran the RACE reads through MiXCR, one entry per CDR3 protein. The sample includes approximately 80,000 distinct CDR3 sequences, about 14% of them seen just once. Time point described: pre-sensitization, week 0. Treatment: therapeutic diphenylcyclopropenone sensitization with weekly scalp DPC. Researchers sampled blood before each patch test went on. Total RNA was isolated from whole blood that had not been fractionated.

The sample was whole blood, taken in connection with sensitization to the hapten diphenylcyclopropenone (DPC). This chain connects TRBV27 to TRBJ1-6; 9 positions match TRBD1. The receptor was isolated from a woman aged 45-60 years with alopecia areata. Some clones in this sample may be carry-over from other donors' samples. The CDR3 region has the DNA TGTGCCAGCACCCCGGGACAGGGTAATTCACCCCTCCACTTT. It yields the protein CASTPGQGNSPLHF.